This TCR beta chain was identified during a study of vaccination and CD4 T cells after COVID-19. Sequence data for DNA of cultured CD4+ T cells were generated by the Oncomine TCR Beta short-read assay. TCRdb re-derived calls from the PCR reads in MiXCR, one entry per CDR3 protein. Found here are roughly 15,000 distinct CDR3 sequences, roughly 74% of them singletons; the top ten hold around 10%. Treatment noted: approximately nine-day PBMC culture with coronavirus spike peptide pools or control peptides (ViraFEST assay). Points on this clonotype: What it recognizes is unknown.

This TCR derives from a human donor who received a COVID-19 vaccine. The sequencing here drew on CD4+ T cells from blood, cultured in vitro, taken after SARS-CoV-2 vaccination.

The DNA for the CDR3 is TGTGCCAGCAGCAGAGATGGCCAGGGCTTTGGAAACACCATATATTTT. Protein: CASSRDGQGFGNTIYF. The chain combines TRBV6-1 with TRBJ1-3, with D perhaps TRBD1 (5 bases). The CDR3 extends over 16 amino acids. V shed 6 bases and J shed 3 bases, with 18 bases lying between them. CDR1 and CDR2 from the germline V gene are MNHNS and SASEGT.